This T cell receptor (beta chain) was captured in a study of cytomegalovirus exposure and HLA in healthy donors. Per germline, CDR1 KGHSH and CDR2 LQKENI. This CDR3 region has 17 residues. Losses at the gene ends were 0 bases for V and 6 bases for J; bases not matched to a gene: 6. The PCR made use of 60 Vbeta and 13 Jbeta primers. Libraries were prepared by immunoSEQ multiplex PCR; TCRdb keeps only in-frame clonotypes and omits some of them. The table shows about 150,000 clones, with 70% occurring only once. Sequences were obtained from PBMCs. The TCR was taken from a woman aged 60 to 75 in good health and CMV-seropositive. This chain links TRBV18 with TRBJ2-1, with 12 bases aligning to TRBD2. The CDR3 bases are TGTGCCAGCTCACCACCCCTAGCGGGAGGGCCTGTCAATGAGCAGTTCTTC. Protein: CASSPPLAGGPVNEQFF. Full variable domain (remainder filled in from reference TRBV18 and TRBJ2-1): NAGVMQNPRHLVRRRGQEARLRCSPMKGHSHVYWYRQLPEEGLKFMVYLQKENIIDESGMPKERFSAEFPKEGPSILRIQQVVRGDSAAYFCASSPPLAGGPVNEQFFGPGTRLTVL.